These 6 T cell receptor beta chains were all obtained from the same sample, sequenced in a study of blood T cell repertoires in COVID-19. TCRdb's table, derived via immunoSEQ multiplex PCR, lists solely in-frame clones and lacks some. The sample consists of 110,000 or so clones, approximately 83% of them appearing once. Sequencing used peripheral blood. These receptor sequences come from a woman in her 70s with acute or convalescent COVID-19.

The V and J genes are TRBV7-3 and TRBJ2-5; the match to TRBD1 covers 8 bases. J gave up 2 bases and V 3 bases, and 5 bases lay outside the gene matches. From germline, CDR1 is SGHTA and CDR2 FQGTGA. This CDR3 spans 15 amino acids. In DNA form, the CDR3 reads TGTGCCAGCAGCTTGGGGACAGGTAGACAAGAGACCCAGTACTTC. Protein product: CASSLGTGRQETQYF.

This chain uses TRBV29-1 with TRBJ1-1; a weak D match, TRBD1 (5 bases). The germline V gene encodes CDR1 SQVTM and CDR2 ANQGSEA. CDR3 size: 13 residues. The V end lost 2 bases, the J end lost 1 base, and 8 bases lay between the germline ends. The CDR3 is CSVERQQNTEAFF. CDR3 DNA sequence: TGCAGCGTTGAAAGACAGCAGAACACTGAAGCTTTCTTT.

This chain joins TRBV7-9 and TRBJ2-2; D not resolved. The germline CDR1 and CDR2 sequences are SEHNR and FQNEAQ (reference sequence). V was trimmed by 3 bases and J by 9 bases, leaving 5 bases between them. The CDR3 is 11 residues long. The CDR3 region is CASSFSRELFF. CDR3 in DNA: TGTGCCAGCAGCTTCTCCCGGGAGCTGTTTTTT.

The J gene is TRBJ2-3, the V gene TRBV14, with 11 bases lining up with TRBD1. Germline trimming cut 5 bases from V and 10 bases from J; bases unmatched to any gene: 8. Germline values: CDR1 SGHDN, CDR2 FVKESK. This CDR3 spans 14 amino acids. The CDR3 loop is CASSERTGGRAQYF. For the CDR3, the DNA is TGTGCCAGCAGCGAAAGGACAGGGGGCAGAGCGCAGTATTTT.

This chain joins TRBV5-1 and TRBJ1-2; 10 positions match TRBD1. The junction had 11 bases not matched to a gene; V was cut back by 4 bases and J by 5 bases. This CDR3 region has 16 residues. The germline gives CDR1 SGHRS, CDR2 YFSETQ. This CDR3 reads CASSPWTGGNIYGYTF. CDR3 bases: TGCGCCAGCAGCCCCTGGACAGGGGGGAACATATATGGCTACACCTTC. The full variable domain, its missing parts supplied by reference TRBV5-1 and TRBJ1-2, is KAGVTQTPRYLIKTRGQQVTLSCSPISGHRSVSWYQQTPGQGLQFLFEYFSETQRNKGNFPGRFSGRQFSNSRSEMNVSTLELGDSALYLCASSPWTGGNIYGYTFGSGTRLTVV.

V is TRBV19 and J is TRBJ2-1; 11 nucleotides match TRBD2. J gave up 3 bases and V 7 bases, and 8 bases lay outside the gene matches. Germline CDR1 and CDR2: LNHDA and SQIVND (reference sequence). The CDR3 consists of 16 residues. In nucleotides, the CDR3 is TGTGCCAGTACCCTCGAAGGACTAGCGGGCTACAATGAGCAGTTCTTC. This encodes CASTLEGLAGYNEQFF.